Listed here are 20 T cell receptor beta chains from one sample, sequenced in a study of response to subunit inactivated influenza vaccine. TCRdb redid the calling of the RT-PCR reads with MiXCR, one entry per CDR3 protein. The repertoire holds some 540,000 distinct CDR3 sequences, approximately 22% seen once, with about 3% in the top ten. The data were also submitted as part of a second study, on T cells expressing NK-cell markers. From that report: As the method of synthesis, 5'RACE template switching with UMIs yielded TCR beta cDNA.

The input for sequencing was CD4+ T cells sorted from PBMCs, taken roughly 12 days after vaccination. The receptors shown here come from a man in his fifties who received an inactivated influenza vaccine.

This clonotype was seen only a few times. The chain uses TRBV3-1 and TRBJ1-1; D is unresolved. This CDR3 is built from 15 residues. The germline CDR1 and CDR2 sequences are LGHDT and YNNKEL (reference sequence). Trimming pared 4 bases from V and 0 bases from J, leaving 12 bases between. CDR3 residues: CASSLRGLMNTEAFF. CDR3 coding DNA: TGTGCCAGCAGCCTCCGAGGCCTTATGAACACTGAAGCTTTCTTT.

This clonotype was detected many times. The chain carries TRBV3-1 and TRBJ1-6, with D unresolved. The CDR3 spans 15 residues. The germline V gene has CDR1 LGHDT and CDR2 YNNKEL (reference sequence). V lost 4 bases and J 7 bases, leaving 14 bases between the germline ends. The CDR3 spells CASSPAGDLNSPLHF. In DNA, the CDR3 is TGTGCCAGCAGCCCTGCAGGAGACTTAAATTCACCCCTCCACTTT.

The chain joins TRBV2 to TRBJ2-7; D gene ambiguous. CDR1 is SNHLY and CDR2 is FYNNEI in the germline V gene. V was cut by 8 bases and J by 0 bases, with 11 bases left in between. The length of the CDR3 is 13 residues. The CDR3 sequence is CASHVGGSYEQYF. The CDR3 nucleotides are TGTGCCAGCCACGTTGGCGGCTCCTACGAGCAGTACTTC.

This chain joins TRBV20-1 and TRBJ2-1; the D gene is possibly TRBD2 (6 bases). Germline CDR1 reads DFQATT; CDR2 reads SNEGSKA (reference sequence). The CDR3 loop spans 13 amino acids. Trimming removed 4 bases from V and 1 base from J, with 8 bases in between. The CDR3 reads CSAIAASYNEQFF. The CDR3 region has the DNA TGCAGTGCTATAGCGGCTTCCTACAATGAGCAGTTCTTC.

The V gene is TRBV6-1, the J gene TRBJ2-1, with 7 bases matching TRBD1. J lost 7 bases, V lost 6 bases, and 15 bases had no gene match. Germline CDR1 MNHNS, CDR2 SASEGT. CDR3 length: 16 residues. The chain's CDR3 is CASRARQGPFINEQFF. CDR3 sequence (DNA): TGTGCCAGCAGGGCACGACAGGGCCCCTTTATTAATGAGCAGTTCTTC.

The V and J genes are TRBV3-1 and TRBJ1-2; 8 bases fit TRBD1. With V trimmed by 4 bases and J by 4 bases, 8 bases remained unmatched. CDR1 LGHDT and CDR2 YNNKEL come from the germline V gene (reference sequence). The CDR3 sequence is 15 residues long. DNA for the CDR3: TGTGCCAGCAGCCCCCGTAGGACAGGGAGCTATGGCTACACCTTC. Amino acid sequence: CASSPRRTGSYGYTF.

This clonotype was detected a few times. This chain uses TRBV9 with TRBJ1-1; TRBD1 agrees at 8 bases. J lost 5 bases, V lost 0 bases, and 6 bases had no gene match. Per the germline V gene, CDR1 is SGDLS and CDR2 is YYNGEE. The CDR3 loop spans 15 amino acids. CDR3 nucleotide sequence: TGTGCCAGCAGCGTAGCTGGACAGGGATTGACTGAAGCTTTCTTT. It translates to CASSVAGQGLTEAFF.

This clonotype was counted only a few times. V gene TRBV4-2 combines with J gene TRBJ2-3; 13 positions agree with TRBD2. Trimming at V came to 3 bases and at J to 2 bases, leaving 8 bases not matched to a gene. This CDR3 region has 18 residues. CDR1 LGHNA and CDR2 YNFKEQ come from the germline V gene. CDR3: CASSQTTSGGPYTDTQYF. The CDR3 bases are TGTGCCAGCAGCCAGACGACTAGCGGGGGGCCTTACACAGATACGCAGTATTTT.

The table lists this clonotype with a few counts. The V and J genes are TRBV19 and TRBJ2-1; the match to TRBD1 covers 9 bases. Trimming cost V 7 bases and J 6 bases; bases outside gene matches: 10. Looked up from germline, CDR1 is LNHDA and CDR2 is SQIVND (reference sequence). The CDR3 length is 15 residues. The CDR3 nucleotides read TGTGCCAGTAAGGATCGGGACAGGGTGTTCAATGAGCAGTTCTTC. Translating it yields CASKDRDRVFNEQFF.

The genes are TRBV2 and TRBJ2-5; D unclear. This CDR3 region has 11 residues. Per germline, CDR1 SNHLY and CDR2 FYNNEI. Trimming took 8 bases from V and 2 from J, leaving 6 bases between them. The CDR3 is CASEIQETQYF. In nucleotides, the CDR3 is TGTGCCAGCGAGATACAAGAGACCCAGTACTTC.

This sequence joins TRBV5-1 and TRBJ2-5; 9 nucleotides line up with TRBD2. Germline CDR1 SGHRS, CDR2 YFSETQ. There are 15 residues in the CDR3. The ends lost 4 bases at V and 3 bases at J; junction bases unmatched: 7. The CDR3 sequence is CASSRVVAGEETQYF. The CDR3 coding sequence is TGCGCCAGCAGCCGGGTGGTAGCGGGAGAAGAGACCCAGTACTTC.

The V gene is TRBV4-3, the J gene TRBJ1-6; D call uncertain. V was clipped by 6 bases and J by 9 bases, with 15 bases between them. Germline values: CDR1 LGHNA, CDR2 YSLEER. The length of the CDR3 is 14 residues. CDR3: CASSPTWRTSPLHF. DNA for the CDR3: TGCGCCAGCAGTCCAACTTGGAGAACTTCACCCCTCCACTTT.

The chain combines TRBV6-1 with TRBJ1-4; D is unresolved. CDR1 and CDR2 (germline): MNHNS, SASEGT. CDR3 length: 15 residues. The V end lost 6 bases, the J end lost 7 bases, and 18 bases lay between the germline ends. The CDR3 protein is CASSPEFIDREKLFF. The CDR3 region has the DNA TGTGCCAGCAGCCCCGAGTTCATAGATCGTGAAAAACTGTTTTTT.

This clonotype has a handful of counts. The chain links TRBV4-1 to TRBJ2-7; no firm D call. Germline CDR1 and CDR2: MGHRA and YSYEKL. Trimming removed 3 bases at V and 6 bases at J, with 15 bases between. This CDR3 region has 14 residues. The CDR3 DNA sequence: TGCGCCAGCAGCCAGGTGTGGGAATGGGGCGAGCAGTACTTC. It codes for CASSQVWEWGEQYF.

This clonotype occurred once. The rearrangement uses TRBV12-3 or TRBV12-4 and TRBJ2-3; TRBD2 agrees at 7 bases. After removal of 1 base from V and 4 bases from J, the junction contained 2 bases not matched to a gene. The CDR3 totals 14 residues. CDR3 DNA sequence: TGTGCCAGCAGTTTAGGCGGGAGATCAGATACGCAGTATTTT. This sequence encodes CASSLGGRSDTQYF.

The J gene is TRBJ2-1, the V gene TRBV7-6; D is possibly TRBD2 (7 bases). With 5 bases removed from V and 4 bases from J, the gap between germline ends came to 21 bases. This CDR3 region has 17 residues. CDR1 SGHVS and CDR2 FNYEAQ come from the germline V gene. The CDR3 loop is CASSRTSRGGAYNEQFF. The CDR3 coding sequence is TGTGCCAGCAGCCGAACCTCGAGGGGGGGCGCTTACAATGAGCAGTTCTTC.

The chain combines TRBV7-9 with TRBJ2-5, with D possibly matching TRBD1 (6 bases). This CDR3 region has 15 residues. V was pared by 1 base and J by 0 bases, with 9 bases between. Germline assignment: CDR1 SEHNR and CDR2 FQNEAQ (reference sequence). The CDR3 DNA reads TGTGCCAGCAGCTTAGTAAGGGGGAACCAAGAGACCCAGTACTTC. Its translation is CASSLVRGNQETQYF.

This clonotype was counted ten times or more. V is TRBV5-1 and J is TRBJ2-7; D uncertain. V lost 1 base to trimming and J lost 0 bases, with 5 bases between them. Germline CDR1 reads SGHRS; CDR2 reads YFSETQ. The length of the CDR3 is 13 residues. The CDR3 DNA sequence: TGCGCCAGCAGCTTGTTCAGCTCCTACGAGCAGTACTTC. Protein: CASSLFSSYEQYF.

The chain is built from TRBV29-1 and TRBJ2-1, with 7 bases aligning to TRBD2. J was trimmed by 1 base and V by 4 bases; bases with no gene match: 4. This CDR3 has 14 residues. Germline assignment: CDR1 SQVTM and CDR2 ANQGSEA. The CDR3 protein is CSVARESSYNEQFF. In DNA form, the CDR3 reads TGCAGCGTTGCGCGGGAGTCGTCCTACAATGAGCAGTTCTTC.

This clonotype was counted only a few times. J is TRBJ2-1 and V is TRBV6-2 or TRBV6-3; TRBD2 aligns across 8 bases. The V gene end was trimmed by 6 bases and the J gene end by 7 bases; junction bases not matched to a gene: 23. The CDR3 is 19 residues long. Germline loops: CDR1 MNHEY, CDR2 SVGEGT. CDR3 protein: CASSRTPFKLAAIGNEQFF. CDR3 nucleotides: TGTGCCAGCAGCCGCACACCCTTCAAACTAGCGGCTATAGGTAATGAGCAGTTCTTC.